This T cell receptor (beta chain) appears in the sequencing data of a study of blood T cell repertoires in COVID-19. Overall study: COVID-19 samples from acute and convalescent phases originated in the United States, Italy and Spain. Sources were T cells, B-cell-depleted T cells, or PBMCs; the material itself was cDNA or gDNA.

How the authors handled the data: By means of reference gene primer amplification, nucleated cell counts were estimated. Clones were sequenced by immunoSEQ multiplex PCR, and TCRdb holds only the in-frame ones, with some missing. V and J calls and clone size are as listed in that table; D and trimming were resolved from the DNA. The table includes 100,000 to 120,000 clones, less than 75% detected once. This CDR3 region has 18 residues. The germline CDR1 and CDR2 sequences are MNHEY and SVGEGT. The ends lost 2 bases at V and 4 bases at J; junction bases unmatched: 10. Sequenced input: peripheral blood. The chain recombines TRBV6-2 or TRBV6-3 with TRBJ2-2, with 10 nucleotides matching TRBD2. The TCR sequence derives from a woman aged 55-69 years with acute or convalescent COVID-19. The CDR3 sequence: CASSYERGGQFFTGELFF. The CDR3 region has the DNA TGTGCCAGCAGTTACGAGCGGGGGGGCCAATTCTTCACCGGGGAGCTGTTTTTT.